This T cell receptor beta chain was identified in a study of T cell repertoires in cytomegalovirus infection. As for the study in general: It can be stated that public TCR beta signatures indicated CMV infection as well as a matching HLA type.

Whole-study results and caveats: Cumulated frequencies of public TCR beta families served to identify carriers of CMV plus the relevant HLA.

With respect to this clonotype: What it binds is unknown.

TCRdb reprocessed the reads with MiXCR, giving one entry per CDR3 protein. The sample has roughly 500,000 distinct CDR3 sequences, approximately 15% seen once. The CDR3 consists of 17 residues. Deletions cut 7 bases from V and 0 bases from J, with 16 bases between. CDR1 SGHAT and CDR2 FQNNGV come from the germline V gene. The TCR sequence derives from a human donor in good health (CMV status not recorded). Some clones in this sample may be carry-over from other donors' samples. The J gene is TRBJ2-6, the V gene TRBV11-2; D call uncertain. The sample comprised CD8+ T cells from PBMCs. Here the CDR3 reads CASTRWTASSGANVLTF. The CDR3 DNA reads TGTGCCAGCACCCGATGGACCGCGTCCTCTGGGGCCAACGTCCTGACTTTC.